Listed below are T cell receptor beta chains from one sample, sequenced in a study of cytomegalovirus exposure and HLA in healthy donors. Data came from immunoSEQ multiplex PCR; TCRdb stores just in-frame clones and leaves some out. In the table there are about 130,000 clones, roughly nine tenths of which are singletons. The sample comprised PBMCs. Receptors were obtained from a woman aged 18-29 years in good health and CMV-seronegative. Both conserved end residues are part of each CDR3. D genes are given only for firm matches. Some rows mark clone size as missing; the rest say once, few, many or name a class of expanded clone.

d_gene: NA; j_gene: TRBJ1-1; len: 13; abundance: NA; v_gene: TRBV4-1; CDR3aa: CASSQYNTLEAFF; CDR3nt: TGCGCCAGCAGCCAATATAACACCCTGGAAGCTTTCTTT
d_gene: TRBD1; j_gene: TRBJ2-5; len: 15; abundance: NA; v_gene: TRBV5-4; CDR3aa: CASSARTGYQETQYF; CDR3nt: TGTGCCAGCAGCGCGCGGACAGGGTACCAAGAGACCCAGTACTTC
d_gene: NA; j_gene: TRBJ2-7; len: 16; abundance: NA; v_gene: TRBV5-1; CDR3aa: CASSLNPYRSSYEQYF; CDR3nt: TGCGCCAGCAGCTTGAACCCGTACAGGAGCTCCTACGAGCAGTACTTC
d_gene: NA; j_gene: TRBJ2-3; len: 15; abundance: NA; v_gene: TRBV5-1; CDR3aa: CASSAGNVGTDTQYF; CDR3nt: TGCGCCAGCAGCGCCGGTAACGTCGGCACAGATACGCAGTATTTT
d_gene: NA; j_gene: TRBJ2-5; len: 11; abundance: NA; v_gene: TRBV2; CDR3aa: CASTEQETQYF; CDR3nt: TGTGCCAGCACCGAGCAAGAGACCCAGTACTTC
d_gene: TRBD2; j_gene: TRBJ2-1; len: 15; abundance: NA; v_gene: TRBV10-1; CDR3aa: CASSDTSGGYNEQFF; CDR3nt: TGCGCCAGCAGTGATACTAGCGGGGGTTACAATGAGCAGTTCTTC
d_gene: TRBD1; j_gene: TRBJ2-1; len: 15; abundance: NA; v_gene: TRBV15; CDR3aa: CATSLEGTGVNEQFF; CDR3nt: TGTGCCACCAGCCTCGAGGGGACAGGGGTCAATGAGCAGTTCTTC
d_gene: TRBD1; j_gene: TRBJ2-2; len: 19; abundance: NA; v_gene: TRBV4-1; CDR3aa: CASSYPRKQGQGNTGELFF; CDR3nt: TGCGCCAGCAGCTACCCACGGAAGCAGGGACAGGGGAACACCGGGGAGCTGTTTTTT
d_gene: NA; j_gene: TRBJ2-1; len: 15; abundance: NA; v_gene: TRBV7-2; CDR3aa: CASSLAGGVYNEQFF; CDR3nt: TGTGCCAGCAGCTTAGCCGGAGGAGTCTACAATGAGCAGTTCTTC
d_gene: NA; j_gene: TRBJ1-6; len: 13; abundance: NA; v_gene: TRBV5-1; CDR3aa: CASSLVGNSPLHF; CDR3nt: TGCGCCAGCAGCTTGGTCGGGAATTCACCCCTCCACTTT
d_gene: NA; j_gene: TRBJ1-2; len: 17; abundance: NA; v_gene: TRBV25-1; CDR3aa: CASSEVRGAGDAYGYTF; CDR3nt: TGTGCCAGCAGTGAAGTAAGAGGGGCAGGGGATGCCTATGGCTACACCTTC
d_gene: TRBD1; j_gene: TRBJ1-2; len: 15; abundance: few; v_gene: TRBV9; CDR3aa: CASSVGAGTVYGYTF; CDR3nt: TGTGCCAGCAGCGTAGGGGCAGGGACAGTCTATGGCTACACCTTC
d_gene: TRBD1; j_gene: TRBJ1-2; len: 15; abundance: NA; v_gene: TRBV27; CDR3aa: CASSLLGDRGYGYTF; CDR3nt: TGTGCCAGCAGTTTATTGGGGGACAGGGGATATGGCTACACCTTC
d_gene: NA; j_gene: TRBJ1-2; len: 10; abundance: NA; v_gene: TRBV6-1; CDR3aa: CATRRRGYTF; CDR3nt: TGTGCCACACGCCGGCGGGGCTACACCTTC
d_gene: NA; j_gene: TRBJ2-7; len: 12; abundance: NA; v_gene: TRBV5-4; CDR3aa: CASSFASRGLYF; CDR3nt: TGTGCCAGCAGCTTCGCCTCCCGGGGACTGTACTTC
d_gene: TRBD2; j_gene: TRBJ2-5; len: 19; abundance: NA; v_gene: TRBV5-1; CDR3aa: CASSRLDPGLAGFGETQYF; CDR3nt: TGCGCCAGCAGCCGACTCGACCCCGGACTAGCGGGGTTCGGAGAGACCCAGTACTTC
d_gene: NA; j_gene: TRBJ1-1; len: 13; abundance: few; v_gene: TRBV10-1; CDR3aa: CASSDRTSGEAFF; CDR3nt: TGCGCCAGCAGTGATAGAACGTCGGGTGAAGCTTTCTTT
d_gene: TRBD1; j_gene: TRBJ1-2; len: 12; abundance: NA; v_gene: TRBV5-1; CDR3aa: CASSGTAYGYTF; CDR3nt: TGCGCCAGCAGCGGGACAGCCTATGGCTACACCTTC
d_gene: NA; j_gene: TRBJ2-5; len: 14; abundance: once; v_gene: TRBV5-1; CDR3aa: CATRPVGGKETQYF; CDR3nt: TGCGCCACCCGACCGGTGGGGGGAAAAGAGACCCAGTACTTC
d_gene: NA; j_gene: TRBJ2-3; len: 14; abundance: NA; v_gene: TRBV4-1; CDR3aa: CASSQGIATDTQYF; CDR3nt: TGCGCCAGCAGCCAAGGAATAGCGACAGATACGCAGTATTTT
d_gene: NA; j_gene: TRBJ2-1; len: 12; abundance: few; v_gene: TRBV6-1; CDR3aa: CASSVSYNEQFF; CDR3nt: TGTGCCAGCAGTGTATCCTACAATGAGCAGTTCTTC
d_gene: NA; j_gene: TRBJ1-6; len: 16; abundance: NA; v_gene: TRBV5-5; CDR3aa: CASSLEGSSYNSPLHF; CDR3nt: TGTGCCAGCAGCTTGGAAGGGAGCTCCTATAATTCACCCCTCCACTTT
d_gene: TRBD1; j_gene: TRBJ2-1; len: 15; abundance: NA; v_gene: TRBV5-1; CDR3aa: CASSWGTGGYNEQFF; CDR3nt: TGCGCCAGCAGCTGGGGGACAGGGGGCTACAATGAGCAGTTCTTC
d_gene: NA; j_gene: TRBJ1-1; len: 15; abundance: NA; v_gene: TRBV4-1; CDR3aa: CASSQGGGMNTEAFF; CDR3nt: TGCGCCAGCAGCCAAGGAGGGGGTATGAACACTGAAGCTTTCTTT
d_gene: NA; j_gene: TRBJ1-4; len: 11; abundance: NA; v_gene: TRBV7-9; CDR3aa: CASGGNEKLFF; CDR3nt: TGTGCCAGCGGGGGGAATGAAAAACTGTTTTTT
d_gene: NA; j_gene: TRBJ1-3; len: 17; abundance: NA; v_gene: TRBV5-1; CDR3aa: CASSSAPLEVLGNTIYF; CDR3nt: TGCGCCAGCAGTTCTGCCCCCTTGGAGGTTCTCGGAAACACCATATATTTT
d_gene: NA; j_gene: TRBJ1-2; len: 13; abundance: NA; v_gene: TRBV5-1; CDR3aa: CASSLNKQGGYTF; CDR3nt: TGCGCCAGCAGCTTGAACAAACAGGGAGGCTACACCTTC
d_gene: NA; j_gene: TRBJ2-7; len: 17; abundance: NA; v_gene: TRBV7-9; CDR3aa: CASSLRGPAAASYEQYF; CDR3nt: TGTGCCAGCAGCTTGAGAGGGCCCGCGGCGGCCTCCTACGAGCAGTACTTC
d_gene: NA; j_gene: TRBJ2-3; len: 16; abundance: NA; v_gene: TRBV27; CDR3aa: CASSHVGRGSTDTQYF; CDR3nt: TGTGCCAGCAGTCACGTTGGACGGGGTAGCACAGATACGCAGTATTTT
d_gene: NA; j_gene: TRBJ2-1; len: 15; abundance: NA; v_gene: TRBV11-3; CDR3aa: CASSPGGIQQNEQFF; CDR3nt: TGTGCCAGCAGCCCCGGGGGAATACAACAGAATGAGCAGTTCTTC
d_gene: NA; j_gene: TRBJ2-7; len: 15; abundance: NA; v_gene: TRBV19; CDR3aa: CASMSRGQGFYEQYF; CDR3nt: TGTGCCAGTATGTCCCGTGGGCAGGGATTCTACGAGCAGTACTTC
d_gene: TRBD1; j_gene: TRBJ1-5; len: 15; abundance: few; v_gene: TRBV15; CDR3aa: CATSRGPGGNQPQHF; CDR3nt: TGTGCCACCAGCAGAGGACCAGGGGGTAATCAGCCCCAGCATTTT
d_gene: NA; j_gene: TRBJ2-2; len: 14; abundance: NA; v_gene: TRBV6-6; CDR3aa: CASFGGRASGELFF; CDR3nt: TGTGCCAGTTTCGGGGGACGCGCTAGCGGGGAGCTGTTTTTT
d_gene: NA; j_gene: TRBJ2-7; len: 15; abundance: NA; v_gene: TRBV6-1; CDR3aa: CASSEVGGIPYEQYF; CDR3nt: TGTGCCAGCAGTGAAGTCGGCGGGATCCCCTACGAGCAGTACTTC
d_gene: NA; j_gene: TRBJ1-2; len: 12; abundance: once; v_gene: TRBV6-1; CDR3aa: CASISSPYGYTF; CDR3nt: TGTGCCAGCATATCTAGTCCCTATGGCTACACCTTC
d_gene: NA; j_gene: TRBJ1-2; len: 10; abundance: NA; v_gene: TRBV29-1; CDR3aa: CSAWTAGYTF; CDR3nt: TGCAGCGCCTGGACAGCTGGCTACACCTTC
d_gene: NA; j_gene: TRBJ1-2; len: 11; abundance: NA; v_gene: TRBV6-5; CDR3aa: CASYEDRGYTF; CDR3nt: TGTGCCAGCTACGAAGACAGGGGCTACACCTTC
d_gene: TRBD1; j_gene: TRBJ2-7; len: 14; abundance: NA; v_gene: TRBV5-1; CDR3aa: CASSIRGLYYEQYF; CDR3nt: TGCGCCAGCAGCATCAGGGGGCTCTACTACGAGCAGTACTTC
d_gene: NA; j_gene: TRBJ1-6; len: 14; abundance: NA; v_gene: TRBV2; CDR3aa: CASRPVGGGSPLHF; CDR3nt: TGTGCCAGCAGACCCGTGGGGGGGGGTTCACCCCTCCACTTT
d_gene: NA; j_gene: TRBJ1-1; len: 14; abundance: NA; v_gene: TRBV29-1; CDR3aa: CSVESWGVNTEAFF; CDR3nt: TGCAGCGTTGAATCCTGGGGGGTTAACACTGAAGCTTTCTTT
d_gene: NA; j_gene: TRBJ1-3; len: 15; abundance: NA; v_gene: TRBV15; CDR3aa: CATSRDAGRRNTIYF; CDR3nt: TGTGCCACCAGCAGAGATGCGGGGAGGAGAAACACCATATATTTT
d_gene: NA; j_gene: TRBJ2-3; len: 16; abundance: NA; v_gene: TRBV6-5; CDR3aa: CASSYFFRGALNTQYF; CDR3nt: TGTGCCAGCAGTTACTTTTTTCGCGGGGCGTTGAATACGCAGTATTTT
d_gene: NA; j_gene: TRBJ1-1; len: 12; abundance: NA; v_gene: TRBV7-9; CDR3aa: CASRQGNTEAFF; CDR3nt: TGTGCCAGCAGGCAGGGAAACACTGAAGCTTTCTTT
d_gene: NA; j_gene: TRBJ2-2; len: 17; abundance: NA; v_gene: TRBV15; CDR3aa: CATSRPINRGGHGELFF; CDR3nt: TGTGCCACCAGCAGACCGATTAACAGGGGGGGGCACGGGGAGCTGTTTTTT
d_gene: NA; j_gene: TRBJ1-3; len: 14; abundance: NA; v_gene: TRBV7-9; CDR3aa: CASSSGRAGNTIYF; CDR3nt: TGTGCCAGCAGCTCAGGGAGGGCTGGAAACACCATATATTTT
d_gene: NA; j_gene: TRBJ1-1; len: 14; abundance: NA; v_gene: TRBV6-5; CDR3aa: CASSSPEQGLGAFF; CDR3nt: TGTGCCAGCAGTAGCCCGGAACAGGGTCTTGGGGCTTTCTTT
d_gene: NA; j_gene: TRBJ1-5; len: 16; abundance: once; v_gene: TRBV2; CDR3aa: CASSGPGIGSNQPQHF; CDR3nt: TGTGCCAGCAGTGGTCCGGGGATTGGGAGCAATCAGCCCCAGCATTTT
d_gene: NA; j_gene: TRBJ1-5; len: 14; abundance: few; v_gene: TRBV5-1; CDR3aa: CASSPGGSNQPQHF; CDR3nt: TGCGCCAGCAGCCCGGGGGGCAGCAATCAGCCCCAGCATTTT
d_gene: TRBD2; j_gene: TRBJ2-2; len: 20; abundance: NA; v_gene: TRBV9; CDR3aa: CASSAQEGLAGTWNTGELFF; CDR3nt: TGTGCCAGCAGCGCCCAAGAGGGACTAGCGGGGACTTGGAACACCGGGGAGCTGTTTTTT
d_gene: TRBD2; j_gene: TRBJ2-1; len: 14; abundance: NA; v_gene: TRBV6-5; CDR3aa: CASSYSVAGGEQFF; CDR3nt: TGTGCCAGCAGTTACTCGGTGGCGGGGGGGGAGCAGTTCTTC
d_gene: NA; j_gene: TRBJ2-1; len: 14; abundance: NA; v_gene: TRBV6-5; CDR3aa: CASSLSPRPNEQFF; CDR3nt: TGTGCCAGCAGTCTCTCCCCCCGTCCCAATGAGCAGTTCTTC
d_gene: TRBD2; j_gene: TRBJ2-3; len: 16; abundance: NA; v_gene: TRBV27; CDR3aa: CASSFWASGGADTQYF; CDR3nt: TGTGCCAGCAGTTTTTGGGCTAGCGGGGGGGCAGATACGCAGTATTTT
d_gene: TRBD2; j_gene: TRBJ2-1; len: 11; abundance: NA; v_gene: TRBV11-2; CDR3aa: CASSPREGGVF; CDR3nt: TGTGCCAGCAGCCCTCGGGAGGGGGGTGTCTTC
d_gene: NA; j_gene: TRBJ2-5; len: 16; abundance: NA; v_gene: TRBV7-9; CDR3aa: CASSLAILGSQETQYF; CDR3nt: TGTGCCAGCAGCTTAGCGATCCTAGGCAGTCAAGAGACCCAGTACTTC
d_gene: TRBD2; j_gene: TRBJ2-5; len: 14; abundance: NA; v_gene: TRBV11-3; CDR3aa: CASSRTSGEETQYF; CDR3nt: TGTGCCAGCAGCAGGACTAGCGGGGAAGAGACCCAGTACTTC
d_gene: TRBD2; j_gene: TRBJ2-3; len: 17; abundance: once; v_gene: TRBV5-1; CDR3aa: CASSLALLAGRADTQYF; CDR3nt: TGCGCCAGCAGCTTGGCGTTGTTAGCGGGGCGCGCAGATACGCAGTATTTT
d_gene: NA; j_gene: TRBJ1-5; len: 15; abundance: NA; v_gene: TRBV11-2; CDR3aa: CASSFGGGGNQPQHF; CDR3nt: TGTGCCAGCAGCTTCGGCGGGGGGGGCAATCAGCCCCAGCATTTT
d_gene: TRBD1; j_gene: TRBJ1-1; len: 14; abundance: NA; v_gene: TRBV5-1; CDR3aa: CASSLTGVGTEAFF; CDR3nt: TGCGCCAGCAGCCTAACAGGGGTGGGCACTGAAGCTTTCTTT
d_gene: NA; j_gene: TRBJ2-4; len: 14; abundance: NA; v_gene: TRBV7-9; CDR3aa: CASSLGRSDDIQYF; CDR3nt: TGTGCCAGCAGCTTAGGCAGGTCAGATGACATTCAGTACTTC